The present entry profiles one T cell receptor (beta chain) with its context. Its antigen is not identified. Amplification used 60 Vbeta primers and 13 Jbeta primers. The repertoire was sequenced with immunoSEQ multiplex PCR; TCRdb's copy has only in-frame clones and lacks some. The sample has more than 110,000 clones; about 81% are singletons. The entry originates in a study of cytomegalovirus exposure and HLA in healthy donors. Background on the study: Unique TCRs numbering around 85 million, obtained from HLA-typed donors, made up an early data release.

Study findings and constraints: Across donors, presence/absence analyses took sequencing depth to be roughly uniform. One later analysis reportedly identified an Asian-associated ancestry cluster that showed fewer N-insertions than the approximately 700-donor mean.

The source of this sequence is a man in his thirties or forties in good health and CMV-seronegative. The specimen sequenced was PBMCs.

This CDR3 reads CASSLGRLNYGYTF. CDR3 sequence (DNA): TGTGCCAGCAGCTTAGGGCGGCTTAACTATGGCTACACCTTC. The chain recombines TRBV7-8 with TRBJ1-2, with D unclear. Trimming shortened V by 1 base and J by 1 base, and 7 bases separated the two germline ends. Germline assignment: CDR1 SGHVS and CDR2 FQNEAQ. The CDR3 loop spans 14 amino acids. The whole variable domain, remainder taken from reference TRBV7-8 and TRBJ1-2, is GAGVSQSPRYKVAKRGQDVALRCDPISGHVSLFWYQQALGQGPEFLTYFQNEAQLDKSGLPSDRFFAERPEGSVSTLKIQRTQQEDSAVYLCASSLGRLNYGYTFGSGTRLTVV.